The T cell receptor beta chain under discussion was sequenced for a study of shared clonotypes between healthy human individuals. Across the study: The donor pool was made up of two women and a few men aged 18 to 49.

Selected positively for CCR7 and CD45RO-negative, naive CD8 cells excluded terminally differentiated effector memory CD45RA+ cells. This clone has only a few counts. Its antigen is currently unknown. Study-level findings and limits: The four-donor shared clonotypes exceeded non-shared clonotypes in generation probability, with non-shared ones scoring lower.

Trimming shortened V by 3 bases and J by 6 bases, and 12 bases separated the two germline ends. Looked up from germline, CDR1 is MDHEN and CDR2 is SYDVKM. The CDR3 covers 15 residues. The authors distributed each subset's genomic DNA evenly over several immunoSEQ plates. DNA at approximately 200 ng, approximately 30,000 T cell genomes, went into sorted-subset replicate PCRs. Method: immunoSEQ multiplex PCR; TCRdb's copy keeps in-frame clones and lacks some. There are about 1,900,000 clones in the sample; less than 95% occur only once, and approximately 1.2% lies in the top ten. The receptor was derived from a man aged 18-30 years in good health. The chain is built from TRBV28 and TRBJ1-6, with no clear D. Sequencing used naive CD8+ T cells sorted from blood. The CDR3 region has the DNA TGTGCCAGCAGTTTGGTGGCAGCTGGTAATTCACCCCTCCACTTT. It translates to CASSLVAAGNSPLHF.